The 29 T cell receptor beta chains below were found in one sample sequenced in a study of cytomegalovirus exposure and HLA in healthy donors. Clones were read by immunoSEQ multiplex PCR, and TCRdb kept only the in-frame ones, dropping some. Here the sample spans 100,000 to 150,000 clones, approximately 94% being singletons. Sequenced sample: PBMCs. These receptors were collected from a man between 18 and 29 years old in good health and CMV-seronegative.

The V gene is TRBV6-5, the J gene TRBJ2-1; unclear D gene. Trimming shortened V by 9 bases and J by 0 bases, and 15 bases separated the two germline ends. Germline V gene lookup returns CDR1 MNHEY and CDR2 SVGAGI. The CDR3 covers 15 residues. This chain's CDR3 is CASSSLDSSYNEQFF. Here the CDR3 DNA reads TGTGCCAGTTCCTCCCTCGATAGCTCCTACAATGAGCAGTTCTTC.

The genes are TRBV5-1 and TRBJ2-1; TRBD2 matches 9 bases. The CDR3 is 16 amino acids. V gave up 0 bases and J gave up 6 bases; unmatched junction bases: 7. Germline values: CDR1 SGHRS, CDR2 YFSETQ. DNA of the CDR3: TGCGCCAGCAGCTTGGGGTTAGCGGGAGCACGCAATGAGCAGTTCTTC. Translating gives CASSLGLAGARNEQFF.

This chain joins TRBV6-6 and TRBJ1-3; TRBD1 might be the D (5 bases). The CDR3 totals 15 residues. Germline CDR1 and CDR2: MNHNY and SVGAGI (reference sequence). V was clipped by 6 bases and J by 0 bases, with 12 bases between them. The DNA of the CDR3 is TGTGCCAGCAGCCCTACAGGACGCTCTGGAAACACCATATATTTT. This encodes CASSPTGRSGNTIYF.

V gene TRBV6-6 combines with J gene TRBJ2-5, with D uncertain. V lost 5 bases and J lost 5, with 9 bases in between. Germline V CDR1 and CDR2: MNHNY, SVGAGI (reference sequence). This CDR3 spans 12 amino acids. In DNA, the CDR3 is TGTGCCAGCAGTCCCCAGGTGGAGACCCAGTACTTC. Its protein is CASSPQVETQYF.

The J gene is TRBJ2-5, the V gene TRBV7-2, with 8 bases matching TRBD1. After removal of 5 bases from V and 4 bases from J, the junction contained 6 bases not matched to a gene. The CDR3 spans 14 residues. The germline V gene encodes CDR1 SGHTA and CDR2 FQGNSA. Here the CDR3 reads CASSKSGGGETQYF. In DNA form, the CDR3 reads TGTGCCAGCAGCAAATCAGGGGGCGGAGAGACCCAGTACTTC.

The chain recombines TRBV5-6 with TRBJ2-6; 7 bases match TRBD1. Trimming removed 0 bases from V and 0 bases from J; junction bases left unmatched: 3. Germline V lookup: CDR1 SGHDT, CDR2 YYEEEE. CDR3 length equals 17 residues. CDR3: CASSLGTGRSGANVLTF. CDR3 bases: TGTGCCAGCAGCTTGGGGACAGGCCGCTCTGGGGCCAACGTCCTGACTTTC.

The rearrangement uses TRBV11-3 and TRBJ1-1, with D unclear. The CDR3 spans 15 residues. Germline-derived CDR1 and CDR2 are SGHNT and YENEEA. Trimming cost V 5 bases and J 3 bases, with 16 bases left between them. CDR3 nucleotide sequence: TGTGCCAGCAGCCCGAGGGAGGGAGTTTACACTGAAGCTTTCTTT. It is translated as CASSPREGVYTEAFF.

This rearrangement joins TRBV19 to TRBJ2-1, with 12 bases that match TRBD2. Germline V gene lookup returns CDR1 LNHDA and CDR2 SQIVND (reference sequence). The CDR3 totals 15 residues. V lost 7 bases and J lost 9; bases outside the gene matches: 10. The CDR3 region is CASTPRTSGIGEQFF. DNA of the CDR3: TGTGCCAGTACCCCCCGGACTAGCGGGATAGGTGAGCAGTTCTTC.

V is TRBV2 and J is TRBJ1-2; D ambiguous. Trimming removed 3 bases at V and 4 bases at J, with 9 bases between. CDR3 size: 13 residues. Germline values: CDR1 SNHLY, CDR2 FYNNEI. This chain's CDR3 is CASSDRGTYGYTF. CDR3 DNA sequence: TGTGCCAGCAGTGATCGGGGAACCTATGGCTACACCTTC.

This chain connects TRBV27 to TRBJ2-7, with 7 bases fitting TRBD1. Germline values: CDR1 MNHEY, CDR2 SMNVEV (reference sequence). Germline trimming cut 3 bases from V and 2 bases from J; bases unmatched to any gene: 10. This CDR3 is 16 amino acids long. CDR3 protein: CASSFSGPGGPYEQYF. CDR3 nucleotides: TGTGCCAGCAGTTTCTCAGGGCCAGGGGGACCCTACGAGCAGTACTTC.

The rearrangement uses TRBV7-2 and TRBJ2-2, with 9 bases fitting TRBD2. CDR1 and CDR2 (germline): SGHTA, FQGNSA. CDR3 size: 14 residues. After removal of 8 bases from V and 5 bases from J, the junction contained 6 bases not matched to a gene. This CDR3 is CASERGVRTGELFF. CDR3 DNA: TGTGCCAGCGAGCGGGGGGTTCGGACCGGGGAGCTGTTTTTT.

The chain combines TRBV7-3 with TRBJ1-1; D perhaps matches TRBD1 (6 bases). V was trimmed by 5 bases and J by 0 bases, leaving 10 bases between them. Germline V gene lookup returns CDR1 SGHTA and CDR2 FQGTGA. The CDR3 has 14 residues. The CDR3 region is CASSTGQMNTEAFF. For the CDR3, the DNA is TGTGCCAGCAGCACCGGACAGATGAACACTGAAGCTTTCTTT.

The V gene is TRBV27, the J gene TRBJ1-1; TRBD1 is a possible D gene (5 bases). The germline gives CDR1 MNHEY, CDR2 SMNVEV (reference sequence). CDR3 length: 16 residues. Trimming stripped 6 bases from V and 1 base from J, with 18 bases between. CDR3 loop: CASSQGPVTSNTEAFF. The CDR3 region has the DNA TGTGCCAGCAGCCAGGGCCCGGTAACCTCGAACACTGAAGCTTTCTTT.

The V and J genes are TRBV13 and TRBJ2-2, with TRBD1 matching 11 bases. Germline CDR1 is PRHDT and CDR2 is FYEKMQ (reference sequence). The CDR3 is made up of 17 amino acids. Trimming cost V 7 bases and J 5 bases; bases outside gene matches: 12. CDR3 amino acids: CASIPRRGTGGTGELFF. CDR3 sequence (DNA): TGTGCCAGCATCCCTCGAAGGGGGACAGGGGGAACCGGGGAGCTGTTTTTT. The whole variable domain, remainder taken from reference TRBV13 and TRBJ2-2, is AAGVIQSPRHLIKEKRETATLKCYPIPRHDTVYWYQQGPGQDPQFLISFYEKMQSDKGSIPDRFSAQQFSDYHSELNMSSLELGDSALYFCASIPRRGTGGTGELFFGEGSRLTVL.

The chain employs TRBV4-3 and TRBJ2-1, with 13 bases that match TRBD2. Germline V gene lookup returns CDR1 LGHNA and CDR2 YSLEER. V was clipped by 0 bases and J by 4 bases; unmatched bases: 0. The CDR3 has 16 amino acids. CDR3 region: CASSQEGLAGYNEQFF. CDR3 bases: TGCGCCAGCAGCCAAGAGGGACTAGCGGGGTACAATGAGCAGTTCTTC.

The genes are TRBV6-6 and TRBJ2-7; 7 positions agree with TRBD1. This CDR3 spans 15 amino acids. With 6 bases clipped from V and 1 base from J, the junction kept 9 bases outside the gene matches. Germline CDR1 reads MNHNY; CDR2 reads SVGAGI (reference sequence). CDR3 nucleotide sequence: TGTGCCAGCAGAAGACAGGGTTGGGAGTCCTACGAGCAGTACTTC. This codes for CASRRQGWESYEQYF.

The chain employs TRBV27 and TRBJ2-1, with TRBD2 as a possible D gene (5 bases). The CDR3 runs 13 residues. Germline CDR1 is MNHEY and CDR2 is SMNVEV (reference sequence). V was shortened by 4 bases and J by 8 bases, with 12 bases between the two germline ends. The CDR3 nucleotides are TGTGCCAGCAGTTCCCCCGGGGTCGATGAGCAGTTCTTC. Protein sequence: CASSSPGVDEQFF.

The chain has TRBV7-2 and TRBJ1-1, with TRBD1 as a possible D gene (5 bases). V was trimmed by 3 bases and J by 4 bases, leaving 9 bases between them. CDR1 is SGHTA, CDR2 FQGNSA, per germline. This CDR3 is built from 13 residues. The CDR3 region has the DNA TGTGCCAGCAGCTTTTCCGACAGCACTGAAGCTTTCTTT. It translates to CASSFSDSTEAFF.

V and J are TRBV5-6 and TRBJ2-7; D gene ambiguous. CDR1 SGHDT and CDR2 YYEEEE come from the germline V gene. The CDR3 sequence is 12 residues long. Trimming cost V 4 bases and J 3 bases, with 8 bases left between them. The CDR3 DNA is TGTGCCAGCAGCGAGGCTAGCTACGAGCAGTACTTC. It translates to CASSEASYEQYF. Full variable domain (rest looked up from reference TRBV5-6 and TRBJ2-7): DAGVTQSPTHLIKTRGQQVTLRCSPKSGHDTVSWYQQALGQGPQFIFQYYEEEERQRGNFPDRFSGHQFPNYSSELNVNALLLGDSALYLCASSEASYEQYFGPGTRLTVT.

This chain links TRBV15 with TRBJ2-7, with D possibly being TRBD2 (6 bases). Germline V gene data show CDR1 as LNHNV and CDR2 as YYDKDF (reference sequence). There are 16 residues in the CDR3. The V end lost 0 bases, the J end lost 7 bases, and 19 bases lay between the germline ends. The CDR3 DNA is TGTGCCACCAGCAGAGATCGTGGGACGGAGGGTTATGAGCAGTACTTC. Protein sequence: CATSRDRGTEGYEQYF.

The chain couples TRBV6-5 to TRBJ2-7, with 11 nucleotides matching TRBD2. Germline V lookup: CDR1 MNHEY, CDR2 SVGAGI. J was trimmed by 2 bases and V by 3 bases; bases with no gene match: 6. This CDR3 has 16 amino acids. The CDR3, as DNA: TGTGCCAGCAGTTATAAACTAGCGGGAGACCCCTACGAGCAGTACTTC. It codes for CASSYKLAGDPYEQYF.

This sequence joins TRBV11-3 and TRBJ2-2; perhaps TRBD1 as D (5 bases). CDR3 size: 14 residues. The germline V and J ends were trimmed by 3 bases and 4 bases, with 9 bases remaining between them. Per the germline V gene, CDR1 is SGHNT and CDR2 is YENEEA. CDR3 DNA: TGTGCCAGCAGCTTCGCAGGGCTCACCGGGGAGCTGTTTTTT. It is translated as CASSFAGLTGELFF.

This rearrangement joins TRBV7-9 to TRBJ1-5, with D possibly TRBD1 on 5 matching bases. The ends were cut back, 8 bases at V and 0 bases at J, with 11 bases in the middle. Germline V lookup: CDR1 SEHNR, CDR2 FQNEAQ (reference sequence). This CDR3 region has 14 residues. The CDR3 is CASGGDHSNQPQHF. CDR3 nucleotide sequence: TGTGCCAGCGGGGGGGACCATAGCAATCAGCCCCAGCATTTT.

V usage is TRBV7-9 and J usage is TRBJ2-1; 7 nucleotides match TRBD1. Germline V CDR1 and CDR2: SEHNR, FQNEAQ (reference sequence). Trimming took 10 bases from V and 4 from J; bases not matched to a gene: 13. The CDR3 is 15 amino acids. The CDR3, as DNA: TGTGCCACCCTACTCGACAGGGATTGGTACAATGAGCAGTTCTTC. It translates to CATLLDRDWYNEQFF.

The chain uses TRBV7-2 and TRBJ2-7, with a weak D call TRBD2 (5 bases). Germline values: CDR1 SGHTA, CDR2 FQGNSA. V was trimmed by 0 bases and J by 1 base, leaving 16 bases between them. The length of the CDR3 is 17 residues. CDR3 residues: CASSLARFGRWSYEQYF. The DNA for the CDR3 is TGTGCCAGCAGCTTAGCGCGGTTTGGGAGATGGTCCTACGAGCAGTACTTC. The whole variable domain, filled in from reference TRBV7-2 and TRBJ2-7, reads GAGVSQSPSNKVTEKGKDVELRCDPISGHTALYWYRQSLGQGLEFLIYFQGNSAPDKSGLPSDRFSAERTGGSVSTLTIQRTQQEDSAVYLCASSLARFGRWSYEQYFGPGTRLTVT.

The chain joins TRBV28 to TRBJ1-2, with a possible D match to TRBD1 (6 bases). V gave up 7 bases and J gave up 3 bases, with 9 bases separating them. The V gene's germline CDR1 is MDHEN and CDR2 SYDVKM. This CDR3 is 12 amino acids long. CDR3 coding DNA: TGTGCCAGCATAGGACAGTACTATGGCTACACCTTC. Translated, it gives CASIGQYYGYTF.

The chain uses TRBV4-1 and TRBJ2-5; the D gene is possibly TRBD2 (5 bases). Germline-derived CDR1 and CDR2 are MGHRA and YSYEKL. The length of the CDR3 is 13 residues. Between the trimmed V and J ends, which lost 3 bases and 5 bases, there was a span of 10 bases. The CDR3 DNA is TGCGCCAGCAGCCAGGACGGCGGGGAGACCCAGTACTTC. The encoded protein is CASSQDGGETQYF.

The chain joins TRBV11-3 to TRBJ2-1; D may be TRBD2 (5 bases). V was trimmed by 5 bases and J by 8 bases, leaving 16 bases between them. This CDR3 has 14 residues. The V gene's germline CDR1 is SGHNT and CDR2 YENEEA. The CDR3: CASSRTTTRYEQFF. The CDR3 DNA reads as TGTGCCAGCAGCCGTACGACTACGAGGTATGAGCAGTTCTTC.

This clone has a single count. This chain connects TRBV28 to TRBJ2-3; TRBD2 agrees at 10 bases. This CDR3 contains 16 residues. CDR1 and CDR2 (germline): MDHEN, SYDVKM. V lost 4 bases to trimming and J lost 6 bases; unmatched junction nucleotides: 10. CDR3 in DNA: TGTGCCAGCAGTTGGCTTTCTAGCGGGGGAGGGGATACGCAGTATTTT. This codes for CASSWLSSGGGDTQYF.